This T cell receptor beta chain appears in the sequencing data of a study of T-cell reconstitution after alpha-beta-depleted transplantation in children (dated by TCRdb to the mid-2010s). About the study as a whole: Using TCR repertoire profiling, the study quantitatively followed how T-cell immune reconstitution unfolded in children after TCRalphabeta/CD19-depleted allogeneic hematopoietic cell transplantation. Overall study results and their limits: The high TCRbeta diversity at day 60 in some patients was ascribed to recipient T cells and intrathymic progenitors that had survived conditioning. The frequencies of hyperexpanded clones fell over the following months, and after one year, T-cell counts and TCRbeta diversity were mostly attributed to newly produced T cells. About two months after transplant, the apparently early recovery of alphabetaT-cell counts reportedly depended on just several hundred clones that had expanded rapidly and came from non-depleted graft cells.

The library was prepared using PCR. Sequenced on an Illumina HiSeq 2500. To normalize quantification of the TCRbeta repertoire, the TCR libraries were built with molecular barcoding that relied on unique molecular identifiers. TCRdb redid the processing of the public reads, applying fastp at Q25 and MiXCR, and retained in-frame beta chains. All rows with the same CDR3 protein become a single entry with the most common DNA and genes. The sample table records around 960,000 distinct CDR3 sequences; roughly 29% of these occur just once. The top ten hold roughly 31% of the sample. Note on this clonotype: Its antigen remains unidentified. Within one base of it there is no much larger clone, and no base qualities were kept.

V gives up 5 bases and J gives up 2 bases, and the segment between their germline ends measures 12 bases. CDR1 and CDR2 were assigned from the germline V gene as SGHTA and FQGNSA. Including cysteine and phenylalanine, the CDR3 has 15 amino acids. Kept here is only the CDR3 DNA, which spans 45 bases and is read in frame from base 1. In light of the paper, this sample's treatment or condition label describes: allogeneic hematopoietic cell transplantation with graft depleted of TCRalphabeta T cells and CD19 B cells. The transplant recipients were children given TCRalphabeta/CD19-depleted allogeneic hematopoietic cell grafts.

The specimen was PBMCs, mostly from graft donor cells, collected 360 days after TCRalphabeta/CD19-depleted stem cell transplant. The chain links TRBV7-2 with TRBJ1-4; matching of 6 bases hints at TRBD1 as the D gene. This TCR was sampled from a boy under two years old who had a stem cell transplant for SCID, so the T cells may come from the graft donor. Here the CDR3 is given as CASSPTGPTNEKLFF. DNA sequence: TGTGCCAGCAGCCCAACAGGGCCGACTAATGAAAAACTGTTTTTT.